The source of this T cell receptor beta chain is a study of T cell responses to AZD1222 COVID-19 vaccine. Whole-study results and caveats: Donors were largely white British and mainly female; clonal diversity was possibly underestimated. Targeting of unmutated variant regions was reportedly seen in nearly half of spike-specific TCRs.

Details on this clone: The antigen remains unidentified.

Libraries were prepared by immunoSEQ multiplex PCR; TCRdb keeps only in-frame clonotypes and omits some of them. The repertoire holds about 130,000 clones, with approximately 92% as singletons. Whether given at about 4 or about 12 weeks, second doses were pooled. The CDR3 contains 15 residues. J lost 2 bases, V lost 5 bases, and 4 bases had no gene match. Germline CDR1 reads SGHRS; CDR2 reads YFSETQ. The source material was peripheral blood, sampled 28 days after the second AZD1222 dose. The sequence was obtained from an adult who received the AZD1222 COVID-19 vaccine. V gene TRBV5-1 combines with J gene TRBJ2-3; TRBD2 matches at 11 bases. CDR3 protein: CASRVAGGVTDTQYF. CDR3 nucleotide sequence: TGCGCCAGCAGAGTAGCGGGAGGGGTCACAGATACGCAGTATTTT.